The clone carrying this T cell receptor (beta chain) appeared many times. Building of the TCR beta libraries involved iRepertoire HTBI primers and Arm-PCR of CDR3 regions. MiXCR, applied by TCRdb to the multiplex PCR reads, yields one record per CDR3 protein. The data show about 540,000 distinct CDR3 sequences, roughly 12% seen once. The CDR3 extends over 13 amino acids. Trimming cost V 4 bases and J 5 bases, with 12 bases left between them. Germline-derived CDR1 and CDR2 are LGHDT and YNNKEL (reference sequence). The record originates from a study of regulatory T cells in long-lasting Graves disease. Time point denoted: newly diagnosed GD, antithyroid drugs for less than 3 months. PBMC-derived RNA was used for the TCR library. These data are also associated with another study on T cells in Graves' hyperthyroidism and ophthalmopathy.

The chain links TRBV3-1 to TRBJ2-7, with TRBD2 as a possible D gene (6 bases). The sequenced sample was peripheral blood mononuclear cells (PBMCs), obtained at new diagnosis, from a patient treated with antithyroid drugs. This clonotype was obtained from a man younger than 45 with Graves disease. CDR3 sequence: CASSRSTRNEQYF. In nucleotides, the CDR3 is TGTGCCAGCAGCCGATCGACTAGGAACGAGCAGTACTTC.